This TCR beta chain was identified during a study of tumor and adjacent non-tumor tissue in lung cancer. Overall study context: There were about 12 adenocarcinoma, a couple of squamous cell carcinoma and 1 small cell lung cancer cases. Findings and limits, study-wide: Higher tumor TCR diversity was associated with shorter survival.

Deletions cut 2 bases from V and 8 bases from J, with 21 bases between. This CDR3 has 17 amino acids. From germline, CDR1 is MNHEY and CDR2 SVGAGI. Ten or more counts support this clonotype. The antigen is not known. The library came from three nested PCR rounds adapted from ARM-PCR protocols. In TCRdb, the multiplex PCR reads were re-called with MiXCR into one record per CDR3 protein. The sample records about 93,000 distinct CDR3 sequences, about 66% being singletons. RNA was extracted from bulk tissue without any cell sorting. Newly diagnosed lung cancer patients had thoracic surgery in China, August–late 2014, without prior chemotherapy.

Material for sequencing was lung tumor tissue. The chain uses TRBV6-5 and TRBJ1-4, with D possibly matching TRBD1 (5 bases). The TCR sequence derives from a man aged 60 to 75 with non-small cell lung cancer. CDR3 loop: CASSYLLGRPAFEKLFF. The DNA of the CDR3 is TGTGCCAGCAGTTACCTTCTGGGACGTCCGGCGTTCGAAAAACTGTTTTTT.